The entry below describes one T cell receptor (beta chain). The authors ran a second PCR of roughly 6 to 12 cycles using a sample-barcoded 5' primer and a J-beta primer mix. TCRdb itself ran the 5' RACE reads through MiXCR, one entry per CDR3 protein. The top ten hold over 7% of the sample, which has around 1.7 million distinct CDR3 sequences, roughly 28% seen once. Germline values: CDR1 KGHDR, CDR2 SFDVKD. The CDR3 covers 13 residues. V lost 5 bases to trimming and J lost 1 base, with 7 bases between them. The data derive from a study of blood T cells in healthy people across ages. The specimen was blood. This sequence originates from a woman in her 30s in good health. The chain links TRBV24-1 to TRBJ1-1; D call uncertain. The CDR3 is CATSAAANTEAFF. The CDR3 DNA reads TGTGCCACCAGTGCTGCAGCGAACACTGAAGCTTTCTTT.